Below, 27 T cell receptor beta chains from the same sample are listed, as sequenced in a study of OX40 agonist ivuxolimab in advanced cancers. Clones were sequenced by immunoSEQ multiplex PCR, and TCRdb holds only the in-frame ones, with some missing. Of more than 65,000 clones in the sample, approximately 81% are singletons; the top ten hold under 0.9%. Sequenced here: CD4+ or CD8+ T cells sorted from blood, sampled in a trial of the OX40 agonist ivuxolimab. Receptors were obtained from an adult with an advanced solid tumor such as melanoma, head and neck, liver or kidney cancer.

This clone was seen more than once but under ten times. The V gene is TRBV6-1, the J gene TRBJ1-1; 8 bases are shared with TRBD1. CDR3 length: 15 amino acids. Per the germline V gene, CDR1 is MNHNS and CDR2 is SASEGT. V was clipped by 8 bases and J by 3 bases; unmatched bases: 11. The CDR3 DNA sequence: TGTGCCAGCCTAGCAGGGGGCCTTCCCGACACTGAAGCTTTCTTT. This gives the protein CASLAGGLPDTEAFF.

The CDR3: CASSLDTYEQYF. In DNA, the CDR3 is TGTGCCAGCAGCTTAGACACCTACGAGCAGTACTTC. This chain links TRBV5-5 with TRBJ2-7; D remains unclear. Per the germline V gene, CDR1 is SGHKS and CDR2 is YYEKEE (reference sequence). V was trimmed by 2 bases and J by 2 bases, leaving 5 bases between them. This CDR3 is built from 12 residues.

This chain uses TRBV7-2 with TRBJ1-4; perhaps TRBD1 as D (5 bases). Trimming pared 0 bases from V and 6 bases from J, leaving 14 bases between. The CDR3 covers 16 residues. Per the germline V gene, CDR1 is SGHTA and CDR2 is FQGNSA. CDR3 sequence: CASSLARGRADEKLFF. The CDR3 DNA follows: TGTGCCAGCAGCTTAGCTCGAGGCAGGGCCGATGAAAAACTGTTTTTT.

This clone occurred once. V and J are TRBV28 and TRBJ2-4, with TRBD2 matching over 7 bases. Trimming at V came to 5 bases and at J to 2 bases, leaving 3 bases not matched to a gene. This CDR3 comprises 14 residues. Germline V gene lookup returns CDR1 MDHEN and CDR2 SYDVKM. The CDR3 sequence: CASSTGGSKNIQYF. Here the CDR3 DNA reads TGTGCCAGCAGTACCGGGGGGTCCAAAAACATTCAGTACTTC.

The chain recombines TRBV7-9 with TRBJ2-2; D uncertain. This CDR3 has 17 amino acids. With 7 bases removed from V and 1 base from J, the gap between germline ends came to 19 bases. Germline-derived CDR1 and CDR2 are SEHNR and FQNEAQ (reference sequence). The CDR3 coding sequence is TGTGCCAGCAAACCGGGCTGGCCGGAAAAGAACACCGGGGAGCTGTTTTTT. The encoded protein is CASKPGWPEKNTGELFF.

The chain recombines TRBV29-1 with TRBJ1-3, with D unclear. The V gene's germline CDR1 is SQVTM and CDR2 ANQGSEA. V was pared by 0 bases and J by 4 bases, with 10 bases between. This CDR3 contains 14 residues. Here the CDR3 reads CSVEDHFGGNTIYF. In DNA form, the CDR3 reads TGCAGCGTTGAAGATCATTTCGGGGGAAACACCATATATTTT.

The V and J genes are TRBV5-5 and TRBJ2-2; no clear D gene. The CDR3 is made up of 14 amino acids. The V gene's germline CDR1 is SGHKS and CDR2 YYEKEE (reference sequence). Between the trimmed V and J ends, which lost 4 bases and 7 bases, there was a span of 14 bases. The CDR3 protein is CASSLRAFGGELFF. The CDR3 DNA follows: TGTGCCAGCAGCCTTAGGGCATTCGGCGGGGAGCTGTTTTTT.

The chain carries TRBV9 and TRBJ2-7; 8 positions agree with TRBD1. The CDR3 totals 15 residues. Per the germline V gene, CDR1 is SGDLS and CDR2 is YYNGEE. V lost 4 bases, J lost 6 bases, and 12 bases stayed unmatched. The CDR3 is CASSRRAGQGVEQYF. The CDR3 DNA sequence: TGTGCCAGCAGCCGTAGAGCAGGACAGGGAGTCGAGCAGTACTTC.

The chain recombines TRBV4-2 with TRBJ2-3, with 9 bases lining up with TRBD2. Germline V gene data show CDR1 as LGHNA and CDR2 as YNFKEQ. With 3 bases clipped from V and 1 base from J, the junction kept 2 bases outside the gene matches. The CDR3 runs 15 residues. The CDR3 nucleotides are TGTGCCAGCAGCCACCGGACTAGCGGCACAGATACGCAGTATTTT. This gives the protein CASSHRTSGTDTQYF.

The V call is TRBV18, the J call TRBJ2-5; no clear D gene. Trimming pared 6 bases from V and 1 base from J, leaving 12 bases between. Germline CDR1 is KGHSH and CDR2 is LQKENI. The CDR3 covers 14 residues. CDR3 in amino acids: CASSPALSQETQYF. The CDR3 DNA sequence: TGTGCCAGCTCCCCCGCCCTCAGCCAAGAGACCCAGTACTTC.

The chain employs TRBV19 and TRBJ1-4, with D possibly being TRBD1 (6 bases). Germline V gene data show CDR1 as LNHDA and CDR2 as SQIVND (reference sequence). The CDR3 extends over 15 amino acids. V was pared by 6 bases and J by 0 bases, with 11 bases between. The CDR3 DNA follows: TGTGCCAGTAGGGGACGGACAGCAACTAATGAAAAACTGTTTTTT. This sequence encodes CASRGRTATNEKLFF.

The chain couples TRBV27 to TRBJ1-2; D is possibly TRBD1 (5 bases). Germline CDR1 MNHEY, CDR2 SMNVEV (reference sequence). Trimming cost V 5 bases and J 6 bases, with 13 bases left between them. This CDR3 has 13 residues. CDR3 residues: CASSLTGRDGYTF. The CDR3 DNA reads as TGTGCCAGCAGTCTCACAGGTAGAGATGGCTACACCTTC.

V is TRBV9 and J is TRBJ1-3; D gene ambiguous. Per the germline V gene, CDR1 is SGDLS and CDR2 is YYNGEE. The V end lost 3 bases, the J end lost 1 base, and 8 bases lay between the germline ends. The CDR3 spans 14 residues. The CDR3 protein is CASSDLGSGNTIYF. Here the CDR3 DNA reads TGTGCCAGCAGCGATCTGGGGTCTGGAAACACCATATATTTT.

V usage is TRBV18 and J usage is TRBJ1-2; TRBD1 is a possible D gene (6 bases). Germline V gene data show CDR1 as KGHSH and CDR2 as LQKENI. The CDR3 runs to 13 residues. V lost 3 bases and J lost 7, with 12 bases in between. The CDR3, as DNA: TGTGCCAGCTCACCGATGGACAGCTCTGGCTACACCTTC. It specifies CASSPMDSSGYTF. Filled out from reference TRBV18 and TRBJ1-2, the complete variable domain reads NAGVMQNPRHLVRRRGQEARLRCSPMKGHSHVYWYRQLPEEGLKFMVYLQKENIIDESGMPKERFSAEFPKEGPSILRIQQVVRGDSAAYFCASSPMDSSGYTFGSGTRLTVV.

The gene calls are TRBV6-6 and TRBJ2-3, with 7 bases identical to TRBD2. The CDR3 sequence is 15 residues long. CDR1 is MNHNY and CDR2 is SVGAGI in the germline V gene (reference sequence). Unmatched junction bases numbered 5, after V lost 5 bases and J lost 0 bases. CDR3 nucleotides: TGTGCCAGCAGTGGCGGGGGTTCGAGCACAGATACGCAGTATTTT. Translation gives CASSGGGSSTDTQYF.

The J gene is TRBJ2-3, the V gene TRBV6-1; TRBD1 matches at 7 bases. V lost 2 bases to trimming and J lost 8 bases; unmatched junction nucleotides: 1. The CDR3 totals 12 residues. The germline V gene encodes CDR1 MNHNS and CDR2 SASEGT. This chain's CDR3 is CASSENRGTQYF. The CDR3 DNA follows: TGTGCCAGCAGTGAAAACAGGGGTACGCAGTATTTT.

The chain links TRBV29-1 to TRBJ2-1; perhaps TRBD2 as D (6 bases). Trimming cost V 7 bases and J 7 bases, with 26 bases left between them. The V gene's germline CDR1 is SQVTM and CDR2 ANQGSEA. This CDR3 spans 16 amino acids. This CDR3 is CSAGTQGPGSSNEQFF. The CDR3 DNA reads as TGCAGCGCGGGAACGCAGGGTCCCGGGAGTTCAAATGAGCAGTTCTTC.

A single count supports this clone. The genes are TRBV5-1 and TRBJ2-5, with 15 bases fitting TRBD2. This CDR3 region has 16 residues. The V segment lost 4 bases and the J segment 5 bases; nucleotides outside the gene matches: 6. Per the germline V gene, CDR1 is SGHRS and CDR2 is YFSETQ. The CDR3: CASSAGTSGRMETQYF. The CDR3 DNA reads as TGCGCCAGCAGCGCCGGGACTAGCGGGAGGATGGAGACCCAGTACTTC.

This chain uses TRBV7-2 with TRBJ2-1, with D possibly matching TRBD2 (5 bases). Trimming removed 5 bases from V and 3 bases from J, with 11 bases in between. Germline assignment: CDR1 SGHTA and CDR2 FQGNSA. The CDR3 totals 14 residues. The CDR3 DNA follows: TGTGCCAGCAGCCCAGACTACTTCTACAATGAGCAGTTCTTC. The encoded protein is CASSPDYFYNEQFF.

V is TRBV15 and J is TRBJ2-6; 7 nucleotides agree with TRBD1. The CDR3 is made up of 13 amino acids. Germline CDR1 is LNHNV and CDR2 is YYDKDF (reference sequence). Unmatched junction bases numbered 3, after V lost 0 bases and J lost 13 bases. The CDR3, as DNA: TGTGCCACCAGCAGAGAAGGGGGCGGGGTCCTGACTTTC. Protein sequence: CATSREGGGVLTF. Complete variable domain (other parts from reference TRBV15 and TRBJ2-6): DAMVIQNPRYQVTQFGKPVTLSCSQTLNHNVMYWYQQKSSQAPKLLFHYYDKDFNNEADTPDNFQSRRPNTSFCFLDIRSPGLGDTAMYLCATSREGGGVLTFGAGSRLTVL.

The gene calls are TRBV5-1 and TRBJ2-2; a possible D gene is TRBD2 (5 bases). Trimming shortened V by 4 bases and J by 3 bases, and 13 bases separated the two germline ends. This CDR3 comprises 15 residues. Germline-derived CDR1 and CDR2 are SGHRS and YFSETQ. The CDR3 sequence: CASSLNTADTGELFF. The CDR3 DNA follows: TGCGCCAGCAGCCTAAACACAGCGGACACCGGGGAGCTGTTTTTT.

V gene TRBV6-5 combines with J gene TRBJ2-7, with 7 bases matching TRBD1. This CDR3 comprises 14 residues. Germline trimming cut 2 bases from V and 2 bases from J; bases unmatched to any gene: 3. Per germline, CDR1 MNHEY and CDR2 SVGAGI. The CDR3 loop is CASSYRGQTYEQYF. DNA for the CDR3: TGTGCCAGCAGTTACCGGGGACAGACCTACGAGCAGTACTTC.

The count of this clone is one. The rearrangement joins TRBV29-1 to TRBJ1-3; 8 bases match TRBD1. This CDR3 has 16 residues. CDR1 and CDR2 (germline): SQVTM, ANQGSEA. Trimming removed 0 bases from V and 2 bases from J; junction bases left unmatched: 6. As DNA, the CDR3 is TGCAGCGTTGAAGATGTAGGGGACAGGACTGGAAACACCATATATTTT. Protein product: CSVEDVGDRTGNTIYF.

The chain combines TRBV19 with TRBJ1-2, with 11 bases fitting TRBD1. The germline V gene encodes CDR1 LNHDA and CDR2 SQIVND (reference sequence). The CDR3 is 16 residues long. Trimming took 3 bases from V and 2 from J; bases not matched to a gene: 5. CDR3 residues: CASSMLGDRGNYGYTF. The CDR3 DNA is TGTGCCAGTAGTATGCTCGGGGACAGGGGGAACTATGGCTACACCTTC.

The gene calls are TRBV7-8 and TRBJ1-5, with 10 bases lining up with TRBD1. J lost 2 bases, V lost 5 bases, and 3 bases had no gene match. The CDR3 consists of 15 residues. Germline CDR1 is SGHVS and CDR2 is FQNEAQ. The CDR3 spells CASSVGTGGNQPQHF. The DNA for the CDR3 is TGTGCCAGCAGCGTGGGGACAGGGGGCAATCAGCCCCAGCATTTT.

The chain recombines TRBV28 with TRBJ2-3; TRBD2 is a possible D gene (7 bases). V was trimmed by 6 bases and J by 3 bases, leaving 16 bases between them. Germline V CDR1 and CDR2: MDHEN, SYDVKM. There are 15 residues in the CDR3. The chain's CDR3 is CASSPAGARTDTQYF. The CDR3 DNA reads TGTGCCAGCAGCCCTGCGGGGGCTCGGACAGATACGCAGTATTTT.

The chain's CDR3 is CASSYQGFTDTQYF. CDR3 bases: TGTGCCAGCAGCTACCAGGGCTTCACAGATACGCAGTATTTT. The chain is built from TRBV2 and TRBJ2-3; D perhaps matches TRBD1 (5 bases). This CDR3 is 14 amino acids long. Per the germline V gene, CDR1 is SNHLY and CDR2 is FYNNEI. V lost 6 bases and J lost 2, with 12 bases in between.